This T cell receptor (beta chain) was identified during a study of cytomegalovirus exposure and HLA in healthy donors. The CDR3 covers 15 residues. The germline gives CDR1 SGDLS, CDR2 YYNGEE. The trim removed 4 bases at V and 2 bases at J, leaving 7 bases unmatched. The PCR had 60 Vbeta and 13 Jbeta primers. Method: immunoSEQ multiplex PCR; TCRdb's copy keeps in-frame clones and lacks some. In the table there are 150,000 or so clones, roughly 83% of which are singletons. Sequenced: PBMCs. The sequence came from a man aged 25-45 years in good health and CMV-seropositive. J is TRBJ2-5 and V is TRBV9, with 8 bases matching TRBD1. The CDR3 protein is CASSMGGQAQETQYF. CDR3 in DNA: TGTGCCAGCAGCATGGGGGGACAGGCACAAGAGACCCAGTACTTC.